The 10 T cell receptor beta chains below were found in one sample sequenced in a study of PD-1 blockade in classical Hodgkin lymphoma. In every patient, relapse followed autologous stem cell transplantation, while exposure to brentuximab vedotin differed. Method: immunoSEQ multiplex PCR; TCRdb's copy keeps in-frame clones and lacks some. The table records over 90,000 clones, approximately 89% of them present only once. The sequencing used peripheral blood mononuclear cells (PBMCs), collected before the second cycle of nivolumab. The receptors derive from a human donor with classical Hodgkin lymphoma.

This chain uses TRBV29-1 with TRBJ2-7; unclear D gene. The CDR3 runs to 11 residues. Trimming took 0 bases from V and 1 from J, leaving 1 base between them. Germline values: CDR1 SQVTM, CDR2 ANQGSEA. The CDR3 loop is CSVEESYEQYF. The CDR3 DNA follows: TGCAGCGTTGAAGAGTCCTACGAGCAGTACTTC.

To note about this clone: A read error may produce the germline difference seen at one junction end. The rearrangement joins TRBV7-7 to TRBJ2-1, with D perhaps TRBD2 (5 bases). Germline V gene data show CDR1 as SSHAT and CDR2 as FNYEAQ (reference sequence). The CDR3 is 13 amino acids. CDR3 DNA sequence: TGTGCTAGCAGCTTTGAGCGGCTGGATGAGCAGTTCTTC. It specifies CASSFERLDEQFF.

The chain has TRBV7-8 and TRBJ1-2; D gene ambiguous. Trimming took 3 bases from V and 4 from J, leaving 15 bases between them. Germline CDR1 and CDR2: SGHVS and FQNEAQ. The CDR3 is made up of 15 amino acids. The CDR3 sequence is CASSFSGSPSYGYTF. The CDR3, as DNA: TGTGCCAGCAGCTTTTCGGGCAGCCCTAGCTATGGCTACACCTTC.

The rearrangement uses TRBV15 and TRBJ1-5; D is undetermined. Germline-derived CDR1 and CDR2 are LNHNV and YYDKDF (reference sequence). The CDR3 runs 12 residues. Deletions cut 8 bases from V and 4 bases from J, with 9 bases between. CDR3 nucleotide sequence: TGTGCCACCGGAAAGATGAATCAGCCCCAGCATTTT. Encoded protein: CATGKMNQPQHF.

CDR3 protein: CASSSPIVYEQYF. As DNA, the CDR3 is TGTGCCAGCAGTTCCCCGATCGTCTACGAGCAGTACTTC. This rearrangement joins TRBV6-1 to TRBJ2-7; D is uncertain. CDR3 length equals 13 residues. Looked up from germline, CDR1 is MNHNS and CDR2 is SASEGT. Trimming removed 5 bases at V and 3 bases at J, with 11 bases between.

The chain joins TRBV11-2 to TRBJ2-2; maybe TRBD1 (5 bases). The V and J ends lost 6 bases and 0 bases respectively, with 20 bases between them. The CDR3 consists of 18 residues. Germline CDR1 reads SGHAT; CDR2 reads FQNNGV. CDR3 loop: CASSLTYRTRTNTGELFF. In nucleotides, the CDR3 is TGTGCCAGCAGTCTTACTTACAGGACAAGAACGAACACCGGGGAGCTGTTTTTT.

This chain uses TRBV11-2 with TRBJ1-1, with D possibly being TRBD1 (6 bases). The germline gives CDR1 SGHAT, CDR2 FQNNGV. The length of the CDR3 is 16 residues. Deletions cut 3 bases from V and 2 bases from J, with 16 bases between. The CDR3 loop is CASSFGNTGINTEAFF. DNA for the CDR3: TGTGCCAGCAGCTTTGGAAACACAGGGATCAACACTGAAGCTTTCTTT.

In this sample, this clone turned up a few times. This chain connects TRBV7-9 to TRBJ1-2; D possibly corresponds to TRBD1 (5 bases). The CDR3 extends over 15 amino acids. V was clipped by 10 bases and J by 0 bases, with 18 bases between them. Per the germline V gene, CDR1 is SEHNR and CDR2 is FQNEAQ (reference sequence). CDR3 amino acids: CATDPGDATNYGYTF. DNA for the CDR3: TGTGCCACCGATCCCGGGGACGCAACTAACTATGGCTACACCTTC.

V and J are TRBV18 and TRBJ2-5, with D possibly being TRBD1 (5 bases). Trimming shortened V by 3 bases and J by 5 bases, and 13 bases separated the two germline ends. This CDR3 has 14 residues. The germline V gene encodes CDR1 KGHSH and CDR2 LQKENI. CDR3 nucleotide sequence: TGTGCCAGCTCACCCGACAGCTCCGGGGAGACCCAGTACTTC. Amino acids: CASSPDSSGETQYF.

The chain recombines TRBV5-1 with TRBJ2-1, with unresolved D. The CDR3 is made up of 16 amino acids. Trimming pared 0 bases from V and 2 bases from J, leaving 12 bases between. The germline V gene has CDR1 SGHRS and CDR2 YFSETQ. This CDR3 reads CASSLAGTPPYNEQFF. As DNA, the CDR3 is TGCGCCAGCAGCTTGGCCGGTACTCCCCCCTACAATGAGCAGTTCTTC.